These 27 T cell receptor beta chains were all obtained from the same sample, sequenced in a study of response to subunit inactivated influenza vaccine. TCRdb reprocessed the RT-PCR reads via MiXCR and lists one record per CDR3 protein. The table includes 150,000 to 200,000 distinct CDR3 sequences, around 12% detected once. These same data were also listed under a study on T cells expressing NK-cell markers. That publication notes: cDNA encoding TCR beta was synthesized via 5'RACE template switching incorporating UMIs.

The sequenced sample was CD8+ T cells sorted from PBMCs, obtained 11 to 12 days after vaccination. Every receptor here comes from a man aged 45-65 years who received an inactivated influenza vaccine.

This clonotype came up many times. This sequence joins TRBV12-3 or TRBV12-4 and TRBJ1-1; 8 bases line up with TRBD1. The trim removed 5 bases at V and 7 bases at J, leaving 3 bases unmatched. The CDR3 is 12 amino acids. The CDR3 reads CASSPGTGEAFF. In nucleotides, the CDR3 is TGTGCCAGCAGTCCTGGGACAGGTGAAGCTTTCTTT.

This clonotype was seen just once. One end of the junction is discordant with germline, which a read error may explain. This chain links TRBV3-1 with TRBJ2-7; a possible D gene is TRBD2 (5 bases). Germline CDR1 reads LGHDT; CDR2 reads YNNKEL (reference sequence). The CDR3 has 15 amino acids. CDR3 nucleotides: TGTGCCTGCAGCCAGGAGGCGCCTTGGACCTACGAGCAGTACTTC. Translation gives CACSQEAPWTYEQYF.

This chain joins TRBV5-5 and TRBJ1-1, with D uncertain. CDR1 and CDR2 (germline): SGHKS, YYEKEE (reference sequence). The CDR3 spans 12 residues. Trimming cost V 4 bases and J 3 bases, with 7 bases left between them. CDR3 protein: CASSEDYTEAFF. The CDR3 nucleotides are TGTGCCAGCAGCGAGGACTACACTGAAGCTTTCTTT.

The V gene is TRBV12-3 or TRBV12-4, the J gene TRBJ2-3, with D possibly being TRBD1 or TRBD2 (5 bases each). V dropped 3 bases and J dropped 0 bases, with 7 bases sitting between them. This CDR3 comprises 14 residues. CDR3 DNA: TGTGCCAGCAGTTTGGGGGACAGCACAGATACGCAGTATTTT. This encodes CASSLGDSTDTQYF.

The chain combines TRBV15 with TRBJ2-7; D is ambiguous. This CDR3 has 13 amino acids. V was shortened by 6 bases and J by 5 bases, with 14 bases between the two germline ends. In germline, CDR1 is LNHNV, CDR2 YYDKDF (reference sequence). The CDR3 DNA reads as TGTGCCACCAGTCGCGGACGGGCTGACGAGCAGTACTTC. Protein: CATSRGRADEQYF.

This clonotype was detected a few times. The gene calls are TRBV7-9 and TRBJ1-1, with TRBD1 as a possible D gene (6 bases). Germline lookup yields CDR1 SEHNR and CDR2 FQNEAQ (reference sequence). The CDR3 is 15 amino acids. V was trimmed by 3 bases and J by 2 bases, leaving 13 bases between them. Here the CDR3 reads CASSFFPGENTEAFF. The CDR3, as DNA: TGTGCCAGCAGCTTTTTTCCAGGGGAAAACACTGAAGCTTTCTTT. The full variable domain, in which reference TRBV7-9 and TRBJ1-1 provide the parts outside the CDR3, is DTGVSQNPRHKITKRGQNVTFRCDPISEHNRLYWYRQTLGQGPEFLTYFQNEAQLEKSRLLSDRFSAERPKGSFSTLEIQRTEQGDSAMYLCASSFFPGENTEAFFGQGTRLTVV.

The chain couples TRBV11-2 to TRBJ2-3; TRBD2 matches at 11 bases. The length of the CDR3 is 16 residues. CDR1 is SGHAT, CDR2 FQNNGV, per germline. Trimming at V came to 5 bases and at J to 3 bases, leaving 7 bases not matched to a gene. The CDR3 is CASSLLAGGLTDTQYF. The CDR3 DNA reads as TGTGCCAGCAGCCTCCTAGCGGGAGGATTGACAGATACGCAGTATTTT.

In this sample, this clonotype turned up a few times. The gene calls are TRBV14 and TRBJ2-1; D is ambiguous. The CDR3 consists of 13 residues. The germline V and J ends were trimmed by 4 bases and 4 bases, with 8 bases remaining between them. Germline CDR1 SGHDN, CDR2 FVKESK. The CDR3 here is CASSRTIYNEQFF. The CDR3, as DNA: TGTGCCAGCAGCCGAACCATATACAATGAGCAGTTCTTC. The whole variable domain, filled in from reference TRBV14 and TRBJ2-1, reads EAGVTQFPSHSVIEKGQTVTLRCDPISGHDNLYWYRRVMGKEIKFLLHFVKESKQDESGMPNNRFLAERTGGTYSTLKVQPAELEDSGVYFCASSRTIYNEQFFGPGTRLTVL.

This clonotype was recorded at least ten times. The chain couples TRBV7-2 to TRBJ2-3; D is uncertain. Germline assignment: CDR1 SGHTA and CDR2 FQGNSA. The CDR3 covers 16 residues. The V and J ends lost 4 bases and 6 bases respectively, with 20 bases between them. The CDR3 bases are TGTGCCAGCAGCTCGCAGCTTTTTTACGACATGGATACGCAGTATTTT. Residues: CASSSQLFYDMDTQYF.

This clonotype turned up a few times. CDR3 amino acids: CASSFSGSGIYGYTF. The CDR3 coding sequence is TGTGCCAGCAGTTTTTCAGGGAGCGGAATTTATGGCTACACCTTC. V is TRBV28 and J is TRBJ1-2, with D maybe TRBD1 (5 bases). In germline, CDR1 is MDHEN, CDR2 SYDVKM. This CDR3 is 15 amino acids long. V gave up 3 bases and J gave up 5 bases, with 16 bases separating them.

V usage is TRBV6-2 or TRBV6-3 and J usage is TRBJ2-3; D is perhaps TRBD1 (5 bases). The CDR3 spans 13 residues. The germline V gene encodes CDR1 MNHEY and CDR2 SVGEGT. With 0 bases removed from V and 7 bases from J, the gap between germline ends came to 8 bases. The DNA of the CDR3 is TGTGCCAGCAGTTACTCGTGGGGCAATACGCAGTATTTT. It codes for CASSYSWGNTQYF.

This clonotype was seen at least ten times. The chain's CDR3 is CASSLMGETQYF. The CDR3 DNA is TGTGCCAGCAGTTTAATGGGTGAGACCCAGTACTTC. The chain couples TRBV28 to TRBJ2-5; no definite D call. Germline loops: CDR1 MDHEN, CDR2 SYDVKM. V lost 2 bases, J lost 5 bases, and 6 bases lay in between. The CDR3 is 12 amino acids.

This clonotype was observed a handful of times. The rearrangement links TRBV27 to TRBJ2-1; D uncertain. V was trimmed by 3 bases and J by 7 bases, leaving 10 bases between them. The CDR3 has 13 amino acids. The V gene's germline CDR1 is MNHEY and CDR2 SMNVEV (reference sequence). In nucleotides, the CDR3 is TGTGCCAGCAGTTTTAGTGTTTTGAATGAGCAGTTCTTC. As protein: CASSFSVLNEQFF.

This clonotype was recorded a few times. This chain uses TRBV6-5 with TRBJ1-5; 9 nucleotides line up with TRBD1. CDR3 length: 16 residues. The V gene's germline CDR1 is MNHEY and CDR2 SVGAGI. V shed 4 bases and J 3 bases; nucleotides not matched to a gene: 7. CDR3 loop: CASSSQGAVDNQPQHF. The CDR3 DNA sequence: TGTGCCAGCAGTTCACAGGGGGCCGTGGACAATCAGCCCCAGCATTTT.

The chain employs TRBV5-1 and TRBJ2-1, with 10 bases aligning to TRBD2. V shed 4 bases and J 4 bases; nucleotides not matched to a gene: 2. Germline values: CDR1 SGHRS, CDR2 YFSETQ. This CDR3 has 14 amino acids. The CDR3 bases are TGCGCCAGCAGCCAGACTAGCGGGTACAATGAGCAGTTCTTC. It translates to CASSQTSGYNEQFF.

V gene TRBV6-2 or TRBV6-3 combines with J gene TRBJ1-1; 8 bases agree with TRBD1. V gave up 5 bases and J gave up 13 bases; unmatched junction bases: 9. The CDR3 is 12 residues long. Looked up from germline, CDR1 is MNHEY and CDR2 is SVGEGT. The CDR3 nucleotides read TGTGCCAGCAGTCGAGCGGACAGGGTTATTTTCTTT. Translating gives CASSRADRVIFF.

This chain uses TRBV10-2 with TRBJ2-3; possible D gene TRBD1, 5 bases. Germline-derived CDR1 and CDR2 are WSHSY and SAAADI. CDR3 length equals 14 residues. Trimming left V 7 bases short and J 0 bases short, with 11 bases between. In DNA, the CDR3 is TGCGCCAGCACCCGACAGAGTAGCACAGATACGCAGTATTTT. Translation: CASTRQSSTDTQYF.

This clonotype was detected many times. The genes are TRBV12-3 or TRBV12-4 and TRBJ2-1; D gene uncertain. V was trimmed by 6 bases and J by 10 bases, leaving 16 bases between them. This CDR3 comprises 13 residues. The CDR3 nucleotides read TGTGCCAGCAGCAGGACCCCCTCGCGGGAGCAGTTCTTC. It yields the protein CASSRTPSREQFF.

This clonotype was seen only a few times. The V gene is TRBV7-9, the J gene TRBJ2-1; D uncertain. Trimming pared 0 bases from V and 6 bases from J, leaving 3 bases between. Germline V CDR1 and CDR2: SEHNR, FQNEAQ (reference sequence). The CDR3 spans 12 residues. This chain's CDR3 is CASSLAPNEQFF. Here the CDR3 DNA reads TGTGCCAGCAGCTTAGCCCCCAATGAGCAGTTCTTC. The full variable domain, its missing parts supplied by reference TRBV7-9 and TRBJ2-1, is DTGVSQNPRHKITKRGQNVTFRCDPISEHNRLYWYRQTLGQGPEFLTYFQNEAQLEKSRLLSDRFSAERPKGSFSTLEIQRTEQGDSAMYLCASSLAPNEQFFGPGTRLTVL.

This clonotype was observed a few times. The chain joins TRBV7-8 to TRBJ1-2, with D perhaps matching TRBD1 (6 bases). Germline CDR1 is SGHVS and CDR2 is FQNEAQ. The germline V and J ends were trimmed by 5 bases and 4 bases, with 17 bases remaining between them. The CDR3 spans 15 residues. The CDR3 spells CASSLTVGGGYGYTF. CDR3 sequence (DNA): TGTGCCAGCAGCCTAACGGTCGGGGGCGGCTATGGCTACACCTTC.

This clonotype has more than one count but fewer than ten. The chain employs TRBV24-1 and TRBJ1-1, with no clear D. Looked up from germline, CDR1 is KGHDR and CDR2 is SFDVKD. The CDR3 has 12 amino acids. Trimming stripped 9 bases from V and 1 base from J, with 8 bases between. The CDR3 DNA sequence: TGTGCCACCTCTCTTGGGAACACTGAAGCTTTCTTT. It specifies CATSLGNTEAFF.

In its sample, this clonotype was seen many times. This chain uses TRBV12-3 or TRBV12-4 with TRBJ2-2; 8 positions match TRBD1. The CDR3 contains 14 residues. The ends lost 3 bases at V and 8 bases at J; junction bases unmatched: 5. The chain's CDR3 is CASSLDRAAGELFF. CDR3 DNA: TGTGCCAGCAGTTTGGACAGGGCGGCTGGGGAGCTGTTTTTT.

This clonotype was counted a few times. The chain joins TRBV4-1 to TRBJ2-7; D is perhaps TRBD1 (5 bases). The CDR3 spans 16 residues. Deletions cut 0 bases from V and 0 bases from J, with 12 bases between. Looked up from germline, CDR1 is MGHRA and CDR2 is YSYEKL. The CDR3 nucleotides are TGCGCCAGCAGCCAAGACCCAGGGCCGAGCTCCTACGAGCAGTACTTC. Protein sequence: CASSQDPGPSSYEQYF.

The chain is built from TRBV11-1 and TRBJ1-6; D is unresolved. CDR1 and CDR2 from the germline V gene are SGHAT and FQDESV (reference sequence). V was pared by 1 base and J by 0 bases, with 16 bases between. The CDR3 covers 19 residues. The CDR3 loop reads CASSLVFGPLSSYNSPLHF. CDR3 nucleotide sequence: TGTGCCAGCAGCTTAGTCTTCGGTCCACTTAGCTCCTATAATTCACCCCTCCACTTT.

The CDR3 bases are TGTGCCAGCAGCTTTGGGATTAAGGCTTCTGGGGCCAACGTCCTGACTTTC. It yields the protein CASSFGIKASGANVLTF. The chain couples TRBV7-8 to TRBJ2-6; no firm D call. There are 17 residues in the CDR3. Germline CDR1 and CDR2: SGHVS and FQNEAQ. Trimming removed 3 bases from V and 1 base from J, with 13 bases in between.

This clonotype came up many times. V is TRBV7-2 and J is TRBJ2-3, with D possibly matching TRBD2 (5 bases). V gave up 2 bases and J gave up 2 bases, with 17 bases separating them. Germline CDR1 and CDR2: SGHTA and FQGNSA. The CDR3 spans 17 residues. CDR3: CASSLYDGMKYTDTQYF. DNA of the CDR3: TGTGCCAGCAGCTTATACGACGGGATGAAATACACAGATACGCAGTATTTT.

This clonotype has ten or more counts. This sequence joins TRBV24-1 and TRBJ2-2, with TRBD1 as a possible D gene (6 bases). CDR1 and CDR2 (germline): KGHDR, SFDVKD. The ends were cut back, 6 bases at V and 0 bases at J, with 13 bases in the middle. The CDR3 is made up of 16 amino acids. CDR3 loop: CATSSRGQSNTGELFF. In nucleotides, the CDR3 is TGTGCCACCAGTTCCCGAGGACAGTCGAACACCGGGGAGCTGTTTTTT.